These 5 T cell receptor beta chains were sequenced from one sample in a study of shared clonotypes between healthy human individuals. Profiled with immunoSEQ multiplex PCR; TCRdb holds only in-frame clones, not every one. The repertoire holds some 470,000 clones, with about 82% as singletons. What was sequenced was PBMCs. The receptor set was obtained from a woman aged 40 to 50 in good health. Some clones in this sample may be carry-over from other donors' samples.

The chain uses TRBV5-6 and TRBJ2-7; D is uncertain. This CDR3 region has 13 residues. CDR1 is SGHDT and CDR2 is YYEEEE in the germline V gene. V dropped 2 bases and J dropped 0 bases, with 6 bases sitting between them. This CDR3 reads CASSFYSSYEQYF. For the CDR3, the DNA is TGTGCCAGCAGCTTCTATAGCTCCTACGAGCAGTACTTC.

As regards this clone: It differs at one base from a far larger clone, so likely a read error. CDR3: CASSLFPGSNFELESYEQYF. DNA for the CDR3: TGTGCCAGCAGTTTATTTCCGGGGTCTAATTTCGAATTGGAGAGCTACGAGCAGTACTTC. The rearrangement joins TRBV28 to TRBJ2-7; tentatively, D is TRBD2 (5 bases). Trimming took 1 base from V and 3 from J, leaving 28 bases between them. Per the germline V gene, CDR1 is MDHEN and CDR2 is SYDVKM. The CDR3 has 20 amino acids.

This rearrangement joins TRBV19 to TRBJ2-1; TRBD2 aligns across 10 bases. Germline assignment: CDR1 LNHDA and CDR2 SQIVND (reference sequence). The CDR3 is 15 amino acids. V lost 7 bases, J lost 4 bases, and 7 bases stayed unmatched. In nucleotides, the CDR3 is TGTGCCAGTACCCCACTAGCGGGGCTTTACAATGAGCAGTTCTTC. Amino acids: CASTPLAGLYNEQFF.

This sequence joins TRBV5-1 and TRBJ2-7; D is uncertain. Between the trimmed V and J ends, which lost 0 bases and 5 bases, there was a span of 12 bases. The germline CDR1 and CDR2 sequences are SGHRS and YFSETQ. The CDR3 is 14 residues long. CDR3 nucleotide sequence: TGCGCCAGCAGCTTGGGGGTAGGGATCGACGAGCAGTACTTC. Residues: CASSLGVGIDEQYF.

Of note for this clone: The sample contains more than one DNA sequence encoding this CDR3. V and J are TRBV5-1 and TRBJ2-7, with D tentatively TRBD1 (6 bases). This CDR3 has 14 residues. V was clipped by 0 bases and J by 2 bases, with 9 bases between them. In germline, CDR1 is SGHRS, CDR2 YFSETQ. In DNA, the CDR3 is TGCGCCAGCAGCTTGGCACCAGGGGCCTACGAGCAGTACTTC. Protein sequence: CASSLAPGAYEQYF.